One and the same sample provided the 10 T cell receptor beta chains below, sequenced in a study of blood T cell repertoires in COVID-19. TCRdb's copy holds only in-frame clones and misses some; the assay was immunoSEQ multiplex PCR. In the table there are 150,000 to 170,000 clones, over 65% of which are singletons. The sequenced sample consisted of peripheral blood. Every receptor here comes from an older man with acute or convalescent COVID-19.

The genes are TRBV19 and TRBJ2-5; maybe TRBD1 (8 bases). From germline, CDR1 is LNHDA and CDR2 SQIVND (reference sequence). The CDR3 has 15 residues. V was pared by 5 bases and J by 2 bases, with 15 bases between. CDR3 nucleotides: TGTGCCAGTAGTTACGGGGGGACAGGACAAGAGACCCAGTACTTC. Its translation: CASSYGGTGQETQYF. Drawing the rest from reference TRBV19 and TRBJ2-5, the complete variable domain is DGGITQSPKYLFRKEGQNVTLSCEQNLNHDAMYWYRQDPGQGLRLIYYSQIVNDFQKGDIAEGYSVSREKKESFPLTVTSAQKNPTAFYLCASSYGGTGQETQYFGPGTRLLVL.

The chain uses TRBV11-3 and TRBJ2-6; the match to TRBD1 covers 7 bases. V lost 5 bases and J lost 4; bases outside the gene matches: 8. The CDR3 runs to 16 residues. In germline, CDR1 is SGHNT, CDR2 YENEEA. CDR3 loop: CASSARQGRGANVLTF. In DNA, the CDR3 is TGTGCCAGCAGCGCAAGACAGGGCCGAGGGGCCAACGTCCTGACTTTC.

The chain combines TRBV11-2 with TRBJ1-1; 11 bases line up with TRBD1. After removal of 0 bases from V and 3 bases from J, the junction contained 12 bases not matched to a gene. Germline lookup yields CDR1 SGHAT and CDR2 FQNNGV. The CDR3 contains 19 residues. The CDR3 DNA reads TGTGCCAGCAGCTTAGATGGCCCCGGGACAGGGGGTTGGCACACTGAAGCTTTCTTT. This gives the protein CASSLDGPGTGGWHTEAFF.

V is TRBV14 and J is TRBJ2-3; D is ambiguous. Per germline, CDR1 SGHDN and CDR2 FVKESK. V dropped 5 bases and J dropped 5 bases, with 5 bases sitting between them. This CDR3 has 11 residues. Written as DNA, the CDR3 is TGTGCCAGCAGCGTCAGAGATACGCAGTATTTT. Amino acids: CASSVRDTQYF.

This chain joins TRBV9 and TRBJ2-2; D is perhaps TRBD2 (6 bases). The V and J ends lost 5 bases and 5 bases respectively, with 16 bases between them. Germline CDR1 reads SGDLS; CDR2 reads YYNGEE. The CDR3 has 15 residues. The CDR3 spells CASRAGTVETGELFF. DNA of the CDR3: TGTGCCAGCAGGGCCGGGACTGTGGAGACCGGGGAGCTGTTTTTT.

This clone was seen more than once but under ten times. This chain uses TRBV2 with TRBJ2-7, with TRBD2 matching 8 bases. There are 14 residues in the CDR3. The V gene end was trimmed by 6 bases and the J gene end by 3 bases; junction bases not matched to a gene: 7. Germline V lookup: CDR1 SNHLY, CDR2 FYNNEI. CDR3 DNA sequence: TGTGCCAGCAGGCATAGCGGGGCGATCTACGAGCAGTACTTC. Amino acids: CASRHSGAIYEQYF.

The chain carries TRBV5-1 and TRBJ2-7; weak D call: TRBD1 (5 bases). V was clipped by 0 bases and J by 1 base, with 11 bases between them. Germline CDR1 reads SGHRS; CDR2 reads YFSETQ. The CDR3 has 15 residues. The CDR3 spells CASSLGQGISYEQYF. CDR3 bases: TGCGCCAGCAGCTTGGGGCAGGGTATATCCTACGAGCAGTACTTC.

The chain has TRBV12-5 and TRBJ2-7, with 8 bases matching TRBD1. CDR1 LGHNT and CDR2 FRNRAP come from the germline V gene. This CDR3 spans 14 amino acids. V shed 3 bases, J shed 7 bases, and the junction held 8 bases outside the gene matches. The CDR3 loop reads CASGFRQGAGEQYF. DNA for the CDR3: TGTGCTAGTGGTTTTCGGCAGGGGGCGGGAGAGCAGTACTTC.

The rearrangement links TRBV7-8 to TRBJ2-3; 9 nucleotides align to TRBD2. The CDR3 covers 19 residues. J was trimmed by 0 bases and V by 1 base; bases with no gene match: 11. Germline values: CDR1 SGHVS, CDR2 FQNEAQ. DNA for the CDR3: TGTGCCAGCAGCTTAGATTTTGGGAGAGCGGGGGGAAGCACAGATACGCAGTATTTT. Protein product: CASSLDFGRAGGSTDTQYF.

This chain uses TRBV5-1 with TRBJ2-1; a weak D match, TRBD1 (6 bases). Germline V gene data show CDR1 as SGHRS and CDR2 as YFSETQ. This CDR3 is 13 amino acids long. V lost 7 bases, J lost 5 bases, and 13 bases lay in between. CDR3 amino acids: CASGDTLNNEQFF. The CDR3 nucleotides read TGCGCCAGCGGGGACACCTTAAACAATGAGCAGTTCTTC.